The TCR beta chain described here comes from a study of T cells in Graves' hyperthyroidism and ophthalmopathy. In this sample, this clonotype turned up many times. RNA transcripts served as the template for amplifying TCR beta CDR3 regions. Using the HTBI primer set, a first-round RT-PCR was run on the TCR CDR3. TCRdb fed the multiplex PCR reads into MiXCR, producing one record per CDR3 protein. In the table there are 300,000 to 400,000 distinct CDR3 sequences, about 15% of which are singletons. V was shortened by 6 bases and J by 6 bases, with 20 bases between the two germline ends. The CDR3 extends over 14 amino acids. Germline V gene sequence: CDR1 DFQATT, CDR2 SNEGSKA (reference sequence).

The sample was blood. The chain recombines TRBV20-1 with TRBJ1-1; weak D call: TRBD1 (6 bases). This TCR was sampled from a woman in her thirties with Graves' hyperthyroidism. The CDR3 coding sequence is TGCAGTGCAAGATCGGGATTCAGGGGCGCTGAAGCTTTCTTT. Translating it yields CSARSGFRGAEAFF.